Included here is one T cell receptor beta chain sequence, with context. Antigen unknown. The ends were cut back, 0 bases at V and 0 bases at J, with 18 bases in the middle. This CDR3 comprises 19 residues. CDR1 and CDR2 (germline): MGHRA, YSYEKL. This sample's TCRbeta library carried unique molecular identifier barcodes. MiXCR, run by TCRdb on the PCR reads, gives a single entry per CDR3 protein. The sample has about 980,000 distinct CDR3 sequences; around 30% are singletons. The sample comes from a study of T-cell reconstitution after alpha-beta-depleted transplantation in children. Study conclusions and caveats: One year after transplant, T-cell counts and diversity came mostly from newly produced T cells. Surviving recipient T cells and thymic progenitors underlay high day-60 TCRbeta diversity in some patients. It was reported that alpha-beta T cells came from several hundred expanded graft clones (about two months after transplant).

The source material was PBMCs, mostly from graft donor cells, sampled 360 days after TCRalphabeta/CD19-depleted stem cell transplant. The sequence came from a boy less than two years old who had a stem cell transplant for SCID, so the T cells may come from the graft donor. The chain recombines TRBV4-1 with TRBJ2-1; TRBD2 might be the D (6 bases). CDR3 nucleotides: TGCGCCAGCAGCCAAGATCCATCAGGAGGGAGGAGCTCCTACAATGAGCAGTTCTTC. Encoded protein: CASSQDPSGGRSSYNEQFF.